The 29 T cell receptor beta chains listed next were all sequenced from one sample in a study of cytomegalovirus exposure and HLA in healthy donors. Clones were read by immunoSEQ multiplex PCR, and TCRdb kept only the in-frame ones, dropping some. The data show 250,000 to 350,000 clones, 70% to 90% seen once. The sequenced sample was PBMCs. These receptors were collected from a young woman in good health and CMV-seronegative.

The genes are TRBV2 and TRBJ1-1; no firm D call. The CDR3 is 12 residues long. CDR1 is SNHLY, CDR2 FYNNEI, per germline. Trimming cost V 7 bases and J 7 bases, with 13 bases left between them. CDR3 DNA sequence: TGTGCCAGCATACGGTTCCGCGTTGAAGCTTTCTTT. Protein product: CASIRFRVEAFF.

The V call is TRBV9, the J call TRBJ2-3; the match to TRBD2 covers 12 bases. Trimming at V came to 1 base and at J to 2 bases, leaving 8 bases not matched to a gene. CDR1 SGDLS and CDR2 YYNGEE come from the germline V gene. The CDR3 runs to 18 residues. As DNA, the CDR3 is TGTGCCAGCAGCGTATCGACGGGACTAGCGGGCTTCACAGATACGCAGTATTTT. It yields the protein CASSVSTGLAGFTDTQYF. The full variable domain, its missing parts supplied by reference TRBV9 and TRBJ2-3, is DSGVTQTPKHLITATGQRVTLRCSPRSGDLSVYWYQQSLDQGLQFLIQYYNGEERAKGNILERFSAQQFPDLHSELNLSSLELGDSALYFCASSVSTGLAGFTDTQYFGPGTRLTVL.

This chain links TRBV2 with TRBJ1-5; no clear D gene. The CDR3 consists of 12 residues. The V end was cut by 4 bases, the J end by 7 bases, with 8 bases between. Germline values: CDR1 SNHLY, CDR2 FYNNEI. CDR3 protein: CASSGQAQPQHF. The CDR3 DNA reads TGTGCCAGCAGTGGCCAAGCCCAGCCCCAGCATTTT.

V gene TRBV20-1 combines with J gene TRBJ2-1; no reliable D call. Trimming stripped 3 bases from V and 7 bases from J, with 7 bases between. This CDR3 region has 11 residues. The germline V gene encodes CDR1 DFQATT and CDR2 SNEGSKA (reference sequence). The DNA of the CDR3 is TGCAGTGCTAGGCTAGTAAATGAGCAGTTCTTC. It is translated as CSARLVNEQFF.

In DNA form, the CDR3 reads TGTGCCAGCAGTCCCTCGACTAGCGGGAGCTCCTACGAGCAGTACTTC. This codes for CASSPSTSGSSYEQYF. The chain combines TRBV28 with TRBJ2-7; TRBD2 aligns across 12 bases. CDR3 length: 16 amino acids. The V segment lost 5 bases and the J segment 0 bases; nucleotides outside the gene matches: 5. Germline V gives CDR1 MDHEN, CDR2 SYDVKM.

The chain is built from TRBV7-2 and TRBJ1-2; possible D gene TRBD1, 5 bases. The CDR3 covers 14 residues. V was cut by 4 bases and J by 2 bases, with 11 bases left in between. In germline, CDR1 is SGHTA, CDR2 FQGNSA. The CDR3 DNA sequence: TGTGCCAGCAGCTCCCAATCAGGGAACTATGGCTACACCTTC. Its translation: CASSSQSGNYGYTF.

The rearrangement links TRBV6-4 to TRBJ2-3; TRBD2 matches 8 bases. The V and J ends lost 10 bases and 0 bases, in that order; junction bases with no gene match: 3. In germline, CDR1 is MRHNA, CDR2 SNTAGT. The CDR3 totals 13 residues. CDR3 sequence: CATSSGSTDTQYF. In DNA, the CDR3 is TGTGCCACCTCTAGCGGGAGCACAGATACGCAGTATTTT.

As regards this clone: Other nucleotide sequences in the sample specify the same CDR3. The V and J genes are TRBV7-6 and TRBJ2-7, with TRBD2 matching 9 bases. Germline-derived CDR1 and CDR2 are SGHVS and FNYEAQ. This CDR3 region has 13 residues. V was pared by 3 bases and J by 7 bases, with 4 bases of the junction left unmatched. The CDR3 sequence: CASSLDLAGEQYF. DNA of the CDR3: TGTGCCAGCAGCTTGGACCTAGCGGGAGAGCAGTACTTC.

About this clone: Distinct nucleotide sequences in the sample also encode this CDR3. The chain has TRBV2 and TRBJ2-3, with D possibly matching TRBD2 (6 bases). Trimming took 3 bases from V and 0 from J, leaving 7 bases between them. Germline V lookup: CDR1 SNHLY, CDR2 FYNNEI. The CDR3 contains 14 residues. The CDR3 here is CASSEGLSTDTQYF. In DNA form, the CDR3 reads TGTGCCAGCAGTGAGGGACTTAGCACAGATACGCAGTATTTT.

The rearrangement joins TRBV19 to TRBJ2-7, with D maybe TRBD1 (6 bases). Germline CDR1 LNHDA, CDR2 SQIVND (reference sequence). This CDR3 comprises 12 residues. Trimming stripped 5 bases from V and 3 bases from J, with 8 bases between. The CDR3 reads CASSSQGYEQYF. As DNA, the CDR3 is TGTGCCAGTAGTTCACAGGGCTACGAGCAGTACTTC.

This chain links TRBV29-1 with TRBJ2-5; the match to TRBD1 covers 7 bases. J lost 4 bases, V lost 2 bases, and 4 bases had no gene match. The germline V gene encodes CDR1 SQVTM and CDR2 ANQGSEA. CDR3 size: 13 residues. The CDR3 spells CSVEINRGETQYF. As DNA, the CDR3 is TGCAGCGTTGAAATTAACAGGGGAGAGACCCAGTACTTC.

The chain couples TRBV27 to TRBJ2-7, with 7 bases aligning to TRBD1. Germline-derived CDR1 and CDR2 are MNHEY and SMNVEV (reference sequence). The CDR3 spans 14 residues. V was pared by 5 bases and J by 7 bases, with 11 bases of the junction left unmatched. The CDR3 nucleotides are TGTGCCAGCAGTCCGACAGGGCTCGCGAGGGAGCAGTACTTC. This gives the protein CASSPTGLAREQYF.

The CDR3 region has the DNA TGCGCCAGCAGCCAAGGCAGGGGGGCTTGGTACGAGCAGTACTTC. Translated, it gives CASSQGRGAWYEQYF. The chain combines TRBV4-3 with TRBJ2-7; tentatively, D is TRBD1 (7 bases). Germline-derived CDR1 and CDR2 are LGHNA and YSLEER. Deletions cut 1 base from V and 4 bases from J, with 14 bases between. CDR3 length equals 15 residues.

This chain joins TRBV10-3 and TRBJ2-4; D remains ambiguous. This CDR3 has 13 amino acids. V lost 2 bases to trimming and J lost 4 bases, with 6 bases between them. CDR1 is ENHRY and CDR2 is SYGVKD in the germline V gene. CDR3 sequence: CAISETEKNIQYF. CDR3 nucleotide sequence: TGTGCCATCAGTGAGACTGAGAAAAACATTCAGTACTTC.

This chain links TRBV27 with TRBJ1-4; TRBD1 matches 7 bases. The CDR3 contains 15 residues. V lost 5 bases and J lost 3; bases outside the gene matches: 6. Germline V gene data show CDR1 as MNHEY and CDR2 as SMNVEV (reference sequence). CDR3 coding DNA: TGTGCCAGCAGTATCCGACAGGGATCTAATGAAAAACTGTTTTTT. Residues: CASSIRQGSNEKLFF.

The CDR3 sequence: CATSRETGKAYEQYF. CDR3 nucleotide sequence: TGTGCCACCAGCAGAGAGACAGGGAAAGCCTACGAGCAGTACTTC. The rearrangement uses TRBV15 and TRBJ2-7; 7 nucleotides line up with TRBD1. V lost 0 bases, J lost 2 bases, and 4 bases stayed unmatched. CDR1 and CDR2 from the germline V gene are LNHNV and YYDKDF (reference sequence). The CDR3 has 15 residues.

V and J are TRBV6-1 and TRBJ1-1; no firm D call. V was cut by 0 bases and J by 1 base, with 12 bases left in between. Germline CDR1 is MNHNS and CDR2 is SASEGT. The CDR3 is made up of 16 amino acids. This CDR3 is CASSEAFGRQNTEAFF. The CDR3 DNA reads TGTGCCAGCAGTGAAGCTTTTGGGAGACAGAACACTGAAGCTTTCTTT.

This chain uses TRBV11-2 with TRBJ2-7, with D possibly TRBD2 on 6 matching bases. The germline V gene has CDR1 SGHAT and CDR2 FQNNGV. The CDR3 loop spans 14 amino acids. V lost 1 base, J lost 4 bases, and 11 bases lay in between. The DNA of the CDR3 is TGTGCCAGCAGCTTAGGTCTAGCGAATTACGAGCAGTACTTC. This translates into CASSLGLANYEQYF.

The genes are TRBV18 and TRBJ2-5; possible D gene TRBD2, 6 bases. V was cut by 3 bases and J by 2 bases, with 13 bases left in between. Per the germline V gene, CDR1 is KGHSH and CDR2 is LQKENI. This CDR3 region has 15 residues. As DNA, the CDR3 is TGTGCCAGCTCACCTTTAGCGGCAGGGCAAGAGACCCAGTACTTC. Translated: CASSPLAAGQETQYF.

The chain employs TRBV14 and TRBJ2-1; D possibly corresponds to TRBD2 (7 bases). V was clipped by 1 base and J by 12 bases, with 16 bases between them. The germline gives CDR1 SGHDN, CDR2 FVKESK. This CDR3 has 14 residues. CDR3 in amino acids: CASSQVRGAWGQFF. CDR3 DNA sequence: TGTGCCAGCAGCCAAGTCCGGGGGGCGTGGGGGCAGTTCTTC.

This clone was found once. J is TRBJ1-6 and V is TRBV28; D is possibly TRBD1 (5 bases). CDR1 is MDHEN and CDR2 is SYDVKM in the germline V gene. This CDR3 has 14 amino acids. Trimming left V 6 bases short and J 11 bases short, with 17 bases between. DNA of the CDR3: TGTGCCAGCAGACCGGGGGGGGAGCGCACACCCCTCCACTTT. It specifies CASRPGGERTPLHF.

The rearrangement joins TRBV5-4 to TRBJ1-1, with 8 positions matching TRBD1. The V and J ends lost 4 bases and 4 bases, in that order; junction bases with no gene match: 15. CDR1 is SGHNT, CDR2 YYREEE, per germline (reference sequence). This CDR3 contains 17 residues. This CDR3 is CASSPPDRVGVSTEAFF. CDR3 nucleotide sequence: TGTGCCAGCAGCCCCCCGGACAGGGTTGGGGTTAGCACTGAAGCTTTCTTT.

The CDR3 sequence: CATAGDLADYNEQFF. The CDR3 coding sequence is TGTGCCACCGCGGGCGACCTAGCGGATTACAATGAGCAGTTCTTC. This chain uses TRBV15 with TRBJ2-1, with 7 nucleotides matching TRBD2. After removal of 8 bases from V and 4 bases from J, the junction contained 11 bases not matched to a gene. The CDR3 spans 15 residues. Germline V gene sequence: CDR1 LNHNV, CDR2 YYDKDF (reference sequence).

This sequence joins TRBV7-4 and TRBJ2-7, with 9 bases matching TRBD2. The trim removed 5 bases at V and 4 bases at J, leaving 9 bases unmatched. The germline V gene has CDR1 SGHVT and CDR2 SQSDAQ. The CDR3 length is 15 residues. Here the CDR3 DNA reads TGTGCCAGCAGCATTCAGCGGGAGGCCTTTTACGAGCAGTACTTC. Translated: CASSIQREAFYEQYF.

V is TRBV6-1 and J is TRBJ1-4; 9 positions agree with TRBD1. Germline values: CDR1 MNHNS, CDR2 SASEGT. The CDR3 consists of 13 residues. Trimming removed 8 bases from V and 7 bases from J; junction bases left unmatched: 5. CDR3 residues: CASDTGGFEKLFF. The CDR3, as DNA: TGTGCCAGCGATACAGGGGGCTTTGAAAAACTGTTTTTT.

The chain couples TRBV10-1 to TRBJ2-1, with 7 nucleotides matching TRBD2. The germline gives CDR1 WNHNN, CDR2 SYGVQD (reference sequence). Trimming removed 5 bases from V and 4 bases from J; junction bases left unmatched: 8. The CDR3 length is 15 residues. CDR3 sequence (DNA): TGCGCCAGCAGTTTGGAGGGCGGGGGATACAATGAGCAGTTCTTC. As protein: CASSLEGGGYNEQFF.

The chain is built from TRBV9 and TRBJ2-7, with TRBD1 identical over 8 bases. CDR1 and CDR2 (germline): SGDLS, YYNGEE. This CDR3 is 13 amino acids long. The V gene end was trimmed by 0 bases and the J gene end by 6 bases; junction bases not matched to a gene: 2. The CDR3 region is CASSVATGGEQYF. The CDR3 bases are TGTGCCAGCAGCGTAGCTACAGGGGGCGAGCAGTACTTC.

The chain joins TRBV2 to TRBJ1-1, with a possible D match to TRBD1 (6 bases). This CDR3 has 15 residues. Germline V lookup: CDR1 SNHLY, CDR2 FYNNEI. Trimming took 4 bases from V and 4 from J, leaving 16 bases between them. CDR3 region: CASSANTGWGTEAFF. CDR3 DNA sequence: TGTGCCAGCAGTGCAAATACAGGGTGGGGCACTGAAGCTTTCTTT.

The chain combines TRBV9 with TRBJ2-1; 12 bases line up with TRBD2. This CDR3 region has 15 residues. The V segment lost 4 bases and the J segment 9 bases; nucleotides outside the gene matches: 8. Germline V gene sequence: CDR1 SGDLS, CDR2 YYNGEE. The CDR3 DNA follows: TGTGCCAGCAGCTCCGGACTAGCGGGGACGGGTGAGCAGTTCTTC. This sequence encodes CASSSGLAGTGEQFF.